This is a list of T cell receptor beta chains from one sample in a study of T cell repertoires in ileal Crohn's disease. Using immunoSEQ multiplex PCR, the repertoire was profiled, and TCRdb retains in-frame clones only, with some absent. The sample yields approximately 13,000 clones, around 70% seen once. Sequencing was done on a sample of ileal tissue. Every receptor here comes from an adult with Crohn's disease. Both conserved end residues are part of each CDR3. A D gene is named only where the DNA matches it firmly. Size values are once, few and many counts, or a class for expanded clones, and some rows have none.

V	size	J	D	DNA	CDR3
TRBV28	-	TRBJ1-2	-	TGTGCCAGCAGTTCCCCAGACACCATAAACTATGGCTACACCTTC	CASSSPDTINYGYTF
TRBV4-2	-	TRBJ1-5	TRBD1	TGTGCCAGCAGCCATGGTGGGACAGAGGGAAATCAGCCCCAGCATTTT	CASSHGGTEGNQPQHF
TRBV10-1	-	TRBJ1-2	TRBD1	TGCGCCAGCAGCCCTTCCGGGACAGCCTATGGCTACACCTTC	CASSPSGTAYGYTF
TRBV6-1	-	TRBJ2-7	TRBD2	TGTGCCAGCAGTGACCTTAGCGGGGGGCTATCCTACGAGCAGTACTTC	CASSDLSGGLSYEQYF
TRBV19	-	TRBJ1-1	-	TGTGCCAGTAGTCCCCGATGGGAAACCACTGAAGCTTTCTTT	CASSPRWETTEAFF
TRBV2	-	TRBJ1-2	-	TGTGCCAGCAGTTTACAGGGTACCGTCGGCTACACCTTC	CASSLQGTVGYTF
TRBV10-1	-	TRBJ1-6	-	TGCGCCAGCAGTGAGTCGGGGTGGACCCATTCACCCCTCCACTTT	CASSESGWTHSPLHF
TRBV7-2	once	TRBJ2-7	-	TGTGCCAGCAGCTTAGGTTCCTACGAGCAGTACTTC	CASSLGSYEQYF
TRBV5-1	medium-sized	TRBJ2-1	-	TGCGCCAGCAGCTTTATTTCAGGGGGGGACAATGAGCAGTTCTTC	CASSFISGGDNEQFF
TRBV6-1	-	TRBJ1-1	TRBD1	TGTGCCAGCAGCCACGGACAGGGCGTGTCCACTGAAGCTTTCTTT	CASSHGQGVSTEAFF
TRBV29-1	-	TRBJ1-2	TRBD1	TGCAGCGTTTTGACAGGGGGCGTTGTCCATGGCTACACCTTC	CSVLTGGVVHGYTF
TRBV28	-	TRBJ1-2	TRBD1	TGTGCCATCAGAACAGGGGCCCGACGGTCAGGGTTAGGTGGCTACACCTTC	CAIRTGARRSGLGGYTF
TRBV29-1	medium-sized	TRBJ2-7	TRBD1	TGCAGCGTTACAGGGGGCGACTACGAGCAGTACTTC	CSVTGGDYEQYF
TRBV27	-	TRBJ2-7	TRBD1	TGTGCCAGCAGTTTGACAGGGGGCTTCTACGAGCAGTACTTC	CASSLTGGFYEQYF
TRBV15	-	TRBJ1-2	-	TGTGCCACCAGCAGAGATTTAGGATCGGCAGCGGAACTGGGCTACACCTTC	CATSRDLGSAAELGYTF
TRBV29-1	once	TRBJ2-5	TRBD1	TGCAGCGTTGGCGGACAGGGGCTGGGGGAGACCCAGTACTTC	CSVGGQGLGETQYF
TRBV7-3	few	TRBJ2-2	TRBD2	TGTGCCACAACGGGGGGACCGAACACCGGGGAGCTGTTTTTT	CATTGGPNTGELFF
TRBV10-1	few	TRBJ2-1	-	TGCGCCAGCAGTGAGACGGGGGATTTCTACAATGAGCAGTTCTTC	CASSETGDFYNEQFF
TRBV5-1	-	TRBJ1-2	TRBD1	TGCGCCAGCAGCTCGGGACAGCACGTTGCTGGCTACACCTTC	CASSSGQHVAGYTF
TRBV11-2	-	TRBJ2-1	TRBD2	TGTGCCAGCAGCCGGCGGGGGGCTGAGCAGTTCTTC	CASSRRGAEQFF
TRBV5-1	-	TRBJ1-6	-	TGCGCCAGCAGCTTGGCCATGGAAAGTAATTCACCCCTCCACTTT	CASSLAMESNSPLHF
TRBV6-6	-	TRBJ2-1	-	TGTGCCAGCAGTTCTTCCAGCGGCTCCTACAATGAGCAGTTCTTC	CASSSSSGSYNEQFF
TRBV14	few	TRBJ2-7	-	TGTGCCAGCAGCCAAAGCCCTGGACTCGGGGGAACCTACGAGCAGTACTTC	CASSQSPGLGGTYEQYF
TRBV6-1	medium-sized	TRBJ2-7	TRBD2	TGTGCCAGCAGGCCGGGGACTAGCGGGGTCTACGAGCAGTACTTC	CASRPGTSGVYEQYF
TRBV21-1	few	TRBJ1-3	-	TGTGCCAGCAGCATTACAGGGTTATGGACTGGAAACACCATATATTTT	CASSITGLWTGNTIYF